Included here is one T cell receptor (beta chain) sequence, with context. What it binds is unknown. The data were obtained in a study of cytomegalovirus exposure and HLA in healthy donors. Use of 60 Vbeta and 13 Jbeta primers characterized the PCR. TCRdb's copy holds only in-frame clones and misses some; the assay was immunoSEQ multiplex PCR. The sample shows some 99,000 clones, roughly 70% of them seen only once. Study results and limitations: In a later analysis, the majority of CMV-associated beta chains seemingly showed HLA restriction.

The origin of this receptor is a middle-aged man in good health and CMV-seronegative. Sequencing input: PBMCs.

CDR3 bases: TGCGCCAGCAGCTTTACAGGGTCACCCCTCCACTTT. Protein product: CASSFTGSPLHF. J is TRBJ1-6 and V is TRBV5-1; tentative D call: TRBD1 (6 bases). Per germline, CDR1 SGHRS and CDR2 YFSETQ. CDR3 length equals 12 residues. V was pared by 2 bases and J by 10 bases, with 7 bases between.